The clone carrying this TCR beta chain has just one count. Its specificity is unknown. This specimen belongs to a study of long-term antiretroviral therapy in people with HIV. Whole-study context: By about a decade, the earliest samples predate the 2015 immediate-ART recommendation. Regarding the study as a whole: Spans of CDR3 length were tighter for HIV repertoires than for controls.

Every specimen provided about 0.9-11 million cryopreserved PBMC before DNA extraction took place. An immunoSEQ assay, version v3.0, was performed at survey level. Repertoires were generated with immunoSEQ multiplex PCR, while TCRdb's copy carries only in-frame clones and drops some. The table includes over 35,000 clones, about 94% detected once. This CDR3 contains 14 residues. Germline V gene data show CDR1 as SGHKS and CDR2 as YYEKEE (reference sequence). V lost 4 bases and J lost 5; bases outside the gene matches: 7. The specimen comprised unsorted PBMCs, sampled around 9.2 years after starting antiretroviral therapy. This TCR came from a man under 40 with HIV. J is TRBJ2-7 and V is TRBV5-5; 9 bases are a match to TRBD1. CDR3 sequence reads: CASSRDRAQNEQYF. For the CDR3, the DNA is TGTGCCAGCAGCAGGGACAGGGCGCAGAACGAGCAGTACTTC.